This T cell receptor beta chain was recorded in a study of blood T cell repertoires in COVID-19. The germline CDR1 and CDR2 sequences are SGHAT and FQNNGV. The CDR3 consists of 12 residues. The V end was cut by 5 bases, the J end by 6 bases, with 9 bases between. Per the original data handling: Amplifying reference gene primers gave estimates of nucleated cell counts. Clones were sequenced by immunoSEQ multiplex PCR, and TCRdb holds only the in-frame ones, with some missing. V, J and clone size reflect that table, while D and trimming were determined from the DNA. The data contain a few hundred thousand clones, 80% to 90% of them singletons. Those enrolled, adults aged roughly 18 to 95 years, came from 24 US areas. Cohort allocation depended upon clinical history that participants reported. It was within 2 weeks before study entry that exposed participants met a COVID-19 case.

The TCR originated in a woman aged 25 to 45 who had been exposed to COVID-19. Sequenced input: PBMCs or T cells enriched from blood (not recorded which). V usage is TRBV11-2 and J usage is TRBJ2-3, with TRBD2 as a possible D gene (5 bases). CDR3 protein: CASSPASDTQYF. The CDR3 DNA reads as TGTGCCAGCAGCCCCGCTAGCGATACGCAGTATTTT.